Shown below are 28 T cell receptor beta chains from a single sample sequenced in a study of identical twins. TCRdb re-called the 5' RACE reads with MiXCR, one entry per CDR3 protein. The profile shows under 900,000 distinct CDR3 sequences, around 12% of them singletons. This same sample was also part of a study on yellow fever vaccine responses in identical twins.

What was sequenced was PBMCs. These receptors all stem from a woman between 18 and 30 years old in good health.

CDR3 DNA sequence: TGTGCCAGCAGTTTACAGGCTTTAGTTGAGGGTGAGCAGTTCTTC. Protein sequence: CASSLQALVEGEQFF. The chain recombines TRBV12-3 or TRBV12-4 with TRBJ2-1; the D gene is possibly TRBD2 (5 bases). CDR3 size: 15 residues. V gave up 2 bases and J gave up 9 bases, with 17 bases separating them.

The V gene is TRBV14, the J gene TRBJ2-7; D call uncertain. Trimming pared 1 base from V and 2 bases from J, leaving 6 bases between. In germline, CDR1 is SGHDN, CDR2 FVKESK. The CDR3 is made up of 13 amino acids. The DNA for the CDR3 is TGTGCCAGCAGCCAAGCCCTAGCCTACGAGCAGTACTTC. Translated, it gives CASSQALAYEQYF.

This chain links TRBV4-1 with TRBJ2-1; a possible D gene is TRBD1 (6 bases). Germline loops: CDR1 MGHRA, CDR2 YSYEKL. CDR3 length equals 17 residues. V shed 1 base and J shed 5 bases, with 18 bases lying between them. The CDR3: CASSQGSYRVRDNEQFF. The DNA of the CDR3 is TGCGCCAGCAGCCAAGGATCATACAGGGTTAGGGACAATGAGCAGTTCTTC.

In its sample, this clonotype was seen a few times. The chain uses TRBV7-9 and TRBJ1-2; 8 bases are a match to TRBD1. The CDR3 extends over 12 amino acids. Per germline, CDR1 SEHNR and CDR2 FQNEAQ (reference sequence). The V and J ends lost 5 bases and 14 bases, in that order; junction bases with no gene match: 10. The CDR3 DNA is TGTGCCAGCAGCCCTCAATTGGACAGGGCGACCTTC. Protein sequence: CASSPQLDRATF.

The V call is TRBV10-2, the J call TRBJ1-5; 7 positions agree with TRBD1. V gave up 6 bases and J gave up 9 bases; unmatched junction bases: 14. Per the germline V gene, CDR1 is WSHSY and CDR2 is SAAADI. The CDR3 is made up of 15 amino acids. This CDR3 reads CASRGAGTVASPQHF. CDR3 sequence (DNA): TGCGCCAGCAGGGGGGCCGGGACAGTAGCTTCGCCCCAGCATTTT.

This clonotype was seen a handful of times. V and J are TRBV10-3 and TRBJ1-5; D gene ambiguous. Between the trimmed V and J ends, which lost 3 bases and 3 bases, there was a span of 12 bases. Looked up from germline, CDR1 is ENHRY and CDR2 is SYGVKD. The CDR3 loop spans 15 amino acids. The CDR3 nucleotides are TGTGCCATCAGTGATTCGGCAGGCTCCAATCAGCCCCAGCATTTT. Translation: CAISDSAGSNQPQHF.

This clonotype appeared a few times. The CDR3 nucleotides read TGCAGTGCTAGAACGGGAGATGGCACCGGGGAGCTGTTTTTT. The encoded protein is CSARTGDGTGELFF. The chain links TRBV20-1 to TRBJ2-2, with a weak D call TRBD2 (6 bases). With 2 bases removed from V and 4 bases from J, the gap between germline ends came to 11 bases. The CDR3 length is 14 residues. Germline loops: CDR1 DFQATT, CDR2 SNEGSKA (reference sequence).

The genes are TRBV12-3 or TRBV12-4 and TRBJ2-5; D is undetermined. The CDR3 runs to 14 residues. V was cut by 6 bases and J by 6 bases, with 17 bases left in between. CDR3 protein: CASRGKTFPKTQYF. DNA for the CDR3: TGTGCCAGCAGGGGGAAGACATTCCCGAAGACCCAGTACTTC.

The chain combines TRBV6-1 with TRBJ2-1, with 7 bases matching TRBD2. Germline CDR1 and CDR2: MNHNS and SASEGT. There are 14 residues in the CDR3. The junction had 8 bases not matched to a gene; V was cut back by 10 bases and J by 2 bases. The CDR3 bases are TGTGCCATCCGGGGGAGGGGAACCTACAATGAGCAGTTCTTC. This encodes CAIRGRGTYNEQFF.

The rearrangement joins TRBV20-1 to TRBJ2-3; 9 bases match TRBD2. V lost 6 bases, J lost 0 bases, and 7 bases stayed unmatched. This CDR3 has 15 amino acids. Germline V gene data show CDR1 as DFQATT and CDR2 as SNEGSKA (reference sequence). CDR3 sequence (DNA): TGCAGTGCGCAACTAGCGGGTACTAGCACAGATACGCAGTATTTT. Translation: CSAQLAGTSTDTQYF.

There are a few counts of this clonotype. This sequence joins TRBV11-1 and TRBJ2-7; 10 nucleotides align to TRBD2. CDR1 and CDR2 (germline): SGHAT, FQDESV (reference sequence). This CDR3 region has 19 residues. V trimming: 2 bases; J trimming: 1 base; junction bases outside the gene matches: 14. In DNA form, the CDR3 reads TGTGCCAGCAGCTTACAAGGGTTAGCGGGAGGTCCCCTTTCCTACGAGCAGTACTTC. Translating gives CASSLQGLAGGPLSYEQYF.

The gene calls are TRBV5-7 and TRBJ2-1, with D perhaps TRBD1 or TRBD2 (5 bases each). TRBV5-7 is sorted into the ORF group, with uncertain function. This CDR3 region has 16 residues. V was cut by 5 bases and J by 4 bases, with 19 bases left in between. The CDR3 coding sequence is TGTGCCAGCAGAATCCCCCGGGGCCTGAGATACAATGAGCAGTTCTTC. This encodes CASRIPRGLRYNEQFF.

This clonotype was detected a few times. CDR3 nucleotide sequence: TGTGCCAGCAAGGGACCAGGAAACACCATATATTTT. The encoded protein is CASKGPGNTIYF. This rearrangement joins TRBV7-3 to TRBJ1-3; D is perhaps TRBD1 (5 bases). In germline, CDR1 is SGHTA, CDR2 FQGTGA. The CDR3 is 12 residues long. Deletions cut 7 bases from V and 4 bases from J, with 8 bases between.

This clonotype was seen just once. This chain connects TRBV6-1 to TRBJ2-2; TRBD2 is a possible D gene (5 bases). The CDR3 contains 15 residues. The germline V and J ends were trimmed by 5 bases and 5 bases, with 15 bases remaining between them. Germline CDR1 MNHNS, CDR2 SASEGT. This chain's CDR3 is CASSPGIPRTGELFF. The DNA for the CDR3 is TGTGCCAGCAGTCCGGGGATTCCCAGGACCGGGGAGCTGTTTTTT.

This clonotype appeared a few times. The chain has TRBV12-3 or TRBV12-4 and TRBJ2-2; weak D call: TRBD2 (5 bases). Trimming pared 2 bases from V and 4 bases from J, leaving 8 bases between. The CDR3 has 14 amino acids. The CDR3 protein is CASSLTAGTGELFF. For the CDR3, the DNA is TGTGCCAGCAGTTTAACTGCGGGCACCGGGGAGCTGTTTTTT.

In this sample, this clonotype turned up a few times. The chain carries TRBV5-1 and TRBJ1-1; the match to TRBD1 covers 9 bases. This CDR3 region has 16 residues. Germline trimming cut 4 bases from V and 4 bases from J; bases unmatched to any gene: 11. Germline V gene sequence: CDR1 SGHRS, CDR2 YFSETQ. CDR3 region: CASSHPPQGAGTEAFF. The CDR3 coding sequence is TGCGCCAGCAGCCACCCGCCACAGGGGGCGGGCACTGAAGCTTTCTTT.

V gene TRBV19 combines with J gene TRBJ2-2; D call uncertain. V gave up 5 bases and J gave up 3 bases, with 16 bases separating them. Germline lookup yields CDR1 LNHDA and CDR2 SQIVND (reference sequence). The CDR3 contains 16 residues. The CDR3 DNA is TGTGCCAGTAGTCCCCGACCCTTATCCCACACCGGGGAGCTGTTTTTT. Its translation: CASSPRPLSHTGELFF. The full variable domain, with the rest looked up from reference TRBV19 and TRBJ2-2, is DGGITQSPKYLFRKEGQNVTLSCEQNLNHDAMYWYRQDPGQGLRLIYYSQIVNDFQKGDIAEGYSVSREKKESFPLTVTSAQKNPTAFYLCASSPRPLSHTGELFFGEGSRLTVL.

The chain uses TRBV4-1 and TRBJ1-4, with D maybe TRBD1 (6 bases). V was trimmed by 4 bases and J by 8 bases, leaving 17 bases between them. CDR3 length: 15 residues. The V gene's germline CDR1 is MGHRA and CDR2 YSYEKL. Written as DNA, the CDR3 is TGCGCCAGCAGCCCTACTCCCGGGGGCACGGAAAAACTGTTTTTT. Amino acids: CASSPTPGGTEKLFF.

The chain links TRBV6-2 or TRBV6-3 to TRBJ2-2, with D possibly called TRBD1 or TRBD2 (5 bases each). Trimming cost V 6 bases and J 5 bases, with 16 bases left between them. Germline-derived CDR1 and CDR2 are MNHEY and SVGEGT. CDR3 size: 15 residues. CDR3 region: CASSPGDRETGELFF. The CDR3 region has the DNA TGTGCCAGCAGCCCCGGGGACCGGGAAACCGGGGAGCTGTTTTTT.

This clonotype has just a few counts. CDR3 nucleotide sequence: TGTGCCAGCTCTCTGGACAGACCGAACACCGGGGAGCTGTTTTTT. Translated: CASSLDRPNTGELFF. The V call is TRBV18, the J call TRBJ2-2, with D possibly being TRBD1 (6 bases). V lost 6 bases and J lost 0, with 11 bases in between. The CDR3 consists of 15 residues. CDR1 and CDR2 from the germline V gene are KGHSH and LQKENI. Together with reference TRBV18 and TRBJ2-2, the CDR3 gives the full variable domain: NAGVMQNPRHLVRRRGQEARLRCSPMKGHSHVYWYRQLPEEGLKFMVYLQKENIIDESGMPKERFSAEFPKEGPSILRIQQVVRGDSAAYFCASSLDRPNTGELFFGEGSRLTVL.

The chain is built from TRBV29-1 and TRBJ1-2, with D possibly matching TRBD1 (6 bases). The CDR3 covers 13 residues. CDR1 is SQVTM and CDR2 is ANQGSEA in the germline V gene. Trimming removed 6 bases at V and 6 bases at J, with 17 bases between. This CDR3 is CSVYREHSDGYTF. For the CDR3, the DNA is TGCAGCGTATACAGGGAACATTCCGATGGCTACACCTTC.

The V gene is TRBV5-1, the J gene TRBJ2-7, with TRBD2 as a possible D gene (5 bases). CDR1 SGHRS and CDR2 YFSETQ come from the germline V gene. The length of the CDR3 is 14 residues. V was shortened by 1 base and J by 3 bases, with 11 bases between the two germline ends. The CDR3 nucleotides read TGCGCCAGCAGCTTGCGGACGGGGAACTACGAGCAGTACTTC. It encodes CASSLRTGNYEQYF. The variable domain in full, with the rest retrieved from reference TRBV5-1 and TRBJ2-7, is KAGVTQTPRYLIKTRGQQVTLSCSPISGHRSVSWYQQTPGQGLQFLFEYFSETQRNKGNFPGRFSGRQFSNSRSEMNVSTLELGDSALYLCASSLRTGNYEQYFGPGTRLTVT.

This clonotype was found a few times. The chain is built from TRBV12-3 or TRBV12-4 and TRBJ2-7; 7 bases agree with TRBD2. The CDR3 loop spans 16 amino acids. V shed 8 bases and J 0 bases; nucleotides not matched to a gene: 13. CDR3 amino acids: CASAPGPAGTSYEQYF. The CDR3 coding sequence is TGTGCCAGCGCCCCTGGACCAGCGGGAACCTCCTACGAGCAGTACTTC.

The genes are TRBV7-8 and TRBJ2-2; 7 positions agree with TRBD1. Per the germline V gene, CDR1 is SGHVS and CDR2 is FQNEAQ. The CDR3 totals 17 residues. J gave up 4 bases and V 5 bases, and 13 bases lay outside the gene matches. The chain's CDR3 is CASSQSGGGQSTGELFF. DNA of the CDR3: TGTGCCAGCAGCCAATCGGGTGGGGGACAGTCCACCGGGGAGCTGTTTTTT.

This clonotype has only a few counts. The genes are TRBV18 and TRBJ1-1; D gene ambiguous. Germline assignment: CDR1 KGHSH and CDR2 LQKENI. V gave up 1 base and J gave up 5 bases, with 11 bases separating them. The CDR3 is made up of 14 amino acids. DNA of the CDR3: TGTGCCAGCTCACCACTGGAGGGAATGACTGAAGCTTTCTTT. The encoded protein is CASSPLEGMTEAFF.

This clonotype was detected a few times. The chain recombines TRBV6-1 with TRBJ2-5; 7 positions agree with TRBD2. CDR1 MNHNS and CDR2 SASEGT come from the germline V gene. With 5 bases clipped from V and 5 bases from J, the junction kept 11 bases outside the gene matches. The CDR3 sequence is 15 residues long. This CDR3 reads CASSPSGVGAETQYF. CDR3 sequence (DNA): TGTGCCAGCAGTCCGAGCGGGGTAGGGGCGGAGACCCAGTACTTC.

This clonotype was seen a handful of times. The chain joins TRBV10-3 to TRBJ2-7; 8 nucleotides match TRBD1. V gave up 10 bases and J gave up 2 bases; unmatched junction bases: 7. Germline V gene data show CDR1 as ENHRY and CDR2 as SYGVKD. This CDR3 is built from 13 residues. CDR3: CATGETGAYEQYV. CDR3 DNA: TGTGCCACCGGAGAGACAGGGGCCTACGAGCAGTACGTC.

The CDR3 sequence is CSRTGLATDTQYF. CDR3 sequence (DNA): TGCAGCAGAACGGGACTAGCCACAGATACGCAGTATTTT. The chain carries TRBV20-1 and TRBJ2-3; 9 bases match TRBD2. Looked up from germline, CDR1 is DFQATT and CDR2 is SNEGSKA (reference sequence). This CDR3 has 13 amino acids.